One sample yielded the 30 T cell receptor beta chains listed below, sequenced in a study of blood T cells in healthy people across ages (dated by TCRdb to 2014 to 2015). Library generation was performed with 5' RACE. For sequencing, an Illumina HiSeq 2500 was employed. The second PCR ran for about 6 to 11 cycles and used a J-beta primer mix along with a sample-barcoded 5' primer. Through fastp at Q25 and MiXCR, TCRdb rebuilt clones from the public reads, retaining in-frame beta chains. Each entry merges the rows of one CDR3 protein and shows their most common DNA and genes. The sample table holds 730,000 or so distinct CDR3 sequences, of which less than 45% were seen once. 25% to 35% of the sample goes to the ten largest clones. What was sequenced was blood. The receptors derive from a man older than 75 in good health.

The J gene is TRBJ1-1, the V gene TRBV5-1, with D possibly matching TRBD1 (5 bases). CDR1 is SGHRS, CDR2 YFSETQ, per germline. Trimming cost V 5 bases and J 2 bases, with 16 bases left between them. The CDR3 contains 15 residues. CDR3 loop: CASRGNTGPNTEAFF. DNA for the CDR3: TGCGCCAGCAGAGGTAATACGGGGCCTAACACTGAAGCTTTCTTT.

The rearrangement uses TRBV6-2 or TRBV6-3 and TRBJ1-1; D may be TRBD1 (5 bases). Trimming removed 6 bases at V and 0 bases at J, with 14 bases between. The CDR3 is made up of 15 amino acids. Germline V CDR1 and CDR2: MNHEY, SVGEGT. The CDR3 loop reads CASSPTGRMNTEAFF. CDR3 in DNA: TGTGCCAGCAGCCCCACGGGGCGGATGAACACTGAAGCTTTCTTT.

The chain has TRBV3-1 and TRBJ2-3, with unresolved D. Germline V gene lookup returns CDR1 LGHDT and CDR2 YNNKEL (reference sequence). The CDR3 runs to 16 residues. V gave up 1 base and J gave up 1 base, with 12 bases separating them. CDR3 sequence: CASSQGLFVGTDTQYF. The CDR3 DNA is TGTGCCAGCAGCCAAGGGCTGTTTGTCGGCACAGATACGCAGTATTTT.

This clonotype occurred many times. The V call is TRBV4-1, the J call TRBJ2-5, with D possibly being TRBD1 (5 bases). The V end lost 1 base, the J end lost 5 bases, and 11 bases lay between the germline ends. Germline assignment: CDR1 MGHRA and CDR2 YSYEKL. The CDR3 runs to 14 residues. The CDR3 DNA is TGCGCCAGCAGCCAAGTTCCAGGGTATGAGACCCAGTACTTC. Its protein product is CASSQVPGYETQYF.

In this sample, this clonotype turned up many times. V gene TRBV29-1 combines with J gene TRBJ1-4; D is unresolved. Trimming took off 6 bases at V and 8 bases at J, with 10 bases between the two ends. Germline loops: CDR1 SQVTM, CDR2 ANQGSEA. The CDR3 totals 11 residues. The DNA for the CDR3 is TGCAGCGTCCACAGTGACGAAAAACTGTTTTTT. Protein: CSVHSDEKLFF.

DNA of the CDR3: TGTGCCAGCAGTCGACAGGGGTGTAACACCGGGGAGCTGTTTTTT. Amino acids: CASSRQGCNTGELFF. This sequence joins TRBV6-2 or TRBV6-3 and TRBJ2-2, with 8 bases identical to TRBD1. The germline V gene has CDR1 MNHEY and CDR2 SVGEGT. This CDR3 contains 15 residues. The J segment lost 2 bases and the V segment lost 5 bases, leaving 4 bases of the junction unmatched.

The genes are TRBV6-2 or TRBV6-3 and TRBJ2-1, with TRBD2 matching 11 bases. Germline V lookup: CDR1 MNHEY, CDR2 SVGEGT. The CDR3 is made up of 19 amino acids. V gave up 0 bases and J gave up 7 bases; unmatched junction bases: 14. The CDR3 protein is CASSYSNFFLAGGSNEQFF. The CDR3 DNA sequence: TGTGCCAGCAGTTACTCGAATTTCTTCCTAGCGGGAGGTTCAAATGAGCAGTTCTTC.

This clonotype was seen more than once but under ten times. The V call is TRBV7-2, the J call TRBJ2-3; D may be TRBD1 (5 bases). Trimming stripped 4 bases from V and 0 bases from J, with 8 bases between. The CDR3 has 14 amino acids. The germline gives CDR1 SGHTA, CDR2 FQGNSA. CDR3 region: CASSSDISTDTQYF. The CDR3 coding sequence is TGTGCCAGCAGCTCGGACATCAGCACAGATACGCAGTATTTT. The full variable domain, in which reference TRBV7-2 and TRBJ2-3 provide the parts outside the CDR3, is GAGVSQSPSNKVTEKGKDVELRCDPISGHTALYWYRQSLGQGLEFLIYFQGNSAPDKSGLPSDRFSAERTGGSVSTLTIQRTQQEDSAVYLCASSSDISTDTQYFGPGTRLTVL.

The J gene is TRBJ2-2, the V gene TRBV6-2 or TRBV6-3, with 10 bases lining up with TRBD1. V dropped 6 bases and J dropped 5; count of bases not matched to a gene: 9. Germline V gives CDR1 MNHEY, CDR2 SVGEGT. CDR3 size: 16 residues. CDR3 amino acids: CASSTRDRGGTGELFF. The CDR3 nucleotides read TGTGCCAGCAGCACCCGGGACAGGGGAGGAACCGGGGAGCTGTTTTTT.

This clonotype is a singleton in its sample. The V and J genes are TRBV7-2 and TRBJ2-1, with TRBD2 matching 11 bases. V lost 5 bases to trimming and J lost 0 bases; unmatched junction nucleotides: 6. Looked up from germline, CDR1 is SGHTA and CDR2 is FQGNSA. The CDR3 spans 17 residues. CDR3 loop: CASSPRTSGFSYNEQFF. CDR3 bases: TGTGCCAGCAGCCCCCGGACTAGCGGGTTCTCCTACAATGAGCAGTTCTTC. Filled out from reference TRBV7-2 and TRBJ2-1, the complete variable domain reads GAGVSQSPSNKVTEKGKDVELRCDPISGHTALYWYRQSLGQGLEFLIYFQGNSAPDKSGLPSDRFSAERTGGSVSTLTIQRTQQEDSAVYLCASSPRTSGFSYNEQFFGPGTRLTVL.

There are a few counts of this clonotype. The rearrangement joins TRBV7-9 to TRBJ2-5; D is perhaps TRBD1 or TRBD2 (5 bases each). The last part of the DNA fits TRBJ2-7 better; the J call may be wrong. Germline CDR1 and CDR2: SEHNR and FQNEAQ (reference sequence). The CDR3 is made up of 14 amino acids. CDR3 residues: CASSLLSGGYEQYF. Here the CDR3 DNA reads TGTGCCAGCAGCTTACTCTCTGGGGGCTACGAGCAGTACTTC.

This clonotype was observed a handful of times. The CDR3 DNA follows: TGCGCCAGCAGCCAAGATAAGTGGGCGGCAGATACGCAGTATTTT. Amino acids: CASSQDKWAADTQYF. The V call is TRBV4-3, the J call TRBJ2-3; D gene ambiguous. V was trimmed by 0 bases and J by 4 bases, leaving 11 bases between them. Germline V lookup: CDR1 LGHNA, CDR2 YSLEER. The CDR3 spans 15 residues.

This clonotype came up a few times. This rearrangement joins TRBV10-3 to TRBJ2-3, with D possibly being TRBD1 (6 bases). Germline V lookup: CDR1 ENHRY, CDR2 SYGVKD. Trimming cost V 4 bases and J 7 bases, with 15 bases left between them. There are 14 residues in the CDR3. This chain's CDR3 is CAISANGQGYTQYF. The CDR3 nucleotides are TGTGCCATCAGTGCCAACGGCCAGGGGTATACGCAGTATTTT.

CDR3 sequence (DNA): TGCAGCGCTGAGCGGGGAAAATACGAGCAGTACTTC. Its translation: CSAERGKYEQYF. The V call is TRBV29-1, the J call TRBJ2-7; TRBD2 agrees at 7 bases. The length of the CDR3 is 12 residues. With V trimmed by 7 bases and J by 4 bases, 7 bases remained unmatched. CDR1 is SQVTM, CDR2 ANQGSEA, per germline.

This clonotype has a handful of counts. The V gene is TRBV6-2 or TRBV6-3, the J gene TRBJ1-2, with D tentatively TRBD1 (6 bases). This CDR3 has 13 amino acids. V lost 5 bases, J lost 8 bases, and 15 bases lay in between. Germline loops: CDR1 MNHEY, CDR2 SVGEGT. The CDR3: CASSQSRTEGYTF. CDR3 in DNA: TGTGCCAGCAGTCAAAGCCGGACAGAGGGCTACACCTTC.

This clonotype showed up just a few times. V is TRBV4-3 and J is TRBJ2-1; 7 bases align to TRBD2. With V trimmed by 5 bases and J by 8 bases, 12 bases remained unmatched. This CDR3 contains 15 residues. Germline V gene data show CDR1 as LGHNA and CDR2 as YSLEER. This chain's CDR3 is CASSTRTGGSHEQFF. The CDR3 DNA follows: TGCGCCAGCAGCACGAGGACCGGGGGGAGCCATGAGCAGTTCTTC.

This clonotype came up many times. This sequence joins TRBV12-3 or TRBV12-4 and TRBJ2-3, with TRBD2 as a possible D gene (5 bases). The CDR3 totals 16 residues. V dropped 5 bases and J dropped 1 base, with 16 bases sitting between them. Here the CDR3 reads CASSTHVGGRTDTQYF. DNA for the CDR3: TGTGCCAGCAGTACTCACGTGGGCGGGCGCACAGATACGCAGTATTTT.

The chain recombines TRBV4-3 with TRBJ2-3; D is uncertain. The CDR3 has 15 amino acids. Trimming took off 3 bases at V and 2 bases at J, with 12 bases between the two ends. The germline gives CDR1 LGHNA, CDR2 YSLEER. DNA for the CDR3: TGCGCCAGCAGCCAGTTAAGACACCCCACAGATACGCAGTATTTT. Amino acids: CASSQLRHPTDTQYF.

The chain couples TRBV7-2 to TRBJ2-7, with a tentative D call TRBD1 (6 bases). Trimming shortened V by 5 bases and J by 2 bases, and 19 bases separated the two germline ends. Germline V gene sequence: CDR1 SGHTA, CDR2 FQGNSA. CDR3 size: 16 residues. The CDR3 protein is CASSPSPHRVPYEQYF. The CDR3 bases are TGTGCCAGCAGCCCCTCCCCGCACAGGGTACCCTACGAGCAGTACTTC.

The genes are TRBV28 and TRBJ2-3; TRBD2 might be the D (7 bases). CDR3 length equals 14 residues. V was shortened by 8 bases and J by 2 bases, with 14 bases between the two germline ends. Germline CDR1 is MDHEN and CDR2 is SYDVKM. The CDR3 DNA follows: TGTGCCAGCGGGGGGGCTCATTTCACAGATACGCAGTATTTT. Protein product: CASGGAHFTDTQYF.

V is TRBV10-2 and J is TRBJ2-3; a possible D gene is TRBD2 (7 bases). The germline CDR1 and CDR2 sequences are WSHSY and SAAADI. Trimming left V 5 bases short and J 0 bases short, with 15 bases between. The CDR3 consists of 16 residues. CDR3 in amino acids: CASSWGGLASTDTQYF. In DNA, the CDR3 is TGCGCCAGCAGTTGGGGGGGGCTGGCTAGCACAGATACGCAGTATTTT.

This clonotype was picked up a small number of times. The chain employs TRBV5-5 and TRBJ2-2; 8 nucleotides match TRBD1. V was pared by 0 bases and J by 4 bases, with 8 bases of the junction left unmatched. Germline loops: CDR1 SGHKS, CDR2 YYEKEE (reference sequence). This CDR3 region has 17 residues. The CDR3 loop is CASSLDATGGFTGELFF. As DNA, the CDR3 is TGTGCCAGCAGCTTGGACGCTACAGGGGGATTCACCGGGGAGCTGTTTTTT.

The V gene is TRBV9, the J gene TRBJ2-3; D unresolved. CDR1 is SGDLS and CDR2 is YYNGEE in the germline V gene. With 0 bases removed from V and 1 base from J, the gap between germline ends came to 6 bases. This CDR3 comprises 14 residues. Written as DNA, the CDR3 is TGTGCCAGCAGCGTAGCGGACGGCACAGATACGCAGTATTTT. Amino acid sequence: CASSVADGTDTQYF.

This clonotype turned up a few times. The rearrangement links TRBV9 to TRBJ2-3, with TRBD2 as a possible D gene (6 bases). Looked up from germline, CDR1 is SGDLS and CDR2 is YYNGEE. CDR3 length: 15 residues. Trimming cost V 3 bases and J 2 bases, with 13 bases left between them. The CDR3 DNA reads TGTGCCAGCAGCGCCGGGGACTTTTACACAGATACGCAGTATTTT. Protein product: CASSAGDFYTDTQYF.

This clonotype was detected a few times. The chain employs TRBV5-1 and TRBJ2-5; a possible D gene is TRBD2 (6 bases). Deletions cut 0 bases from V and 4 bases from J, with 19 bases between. Germline V gives CDR1 SGHRS, CDR2 YFSETQ. The CDR3 consists of 17 residues. As DNA, the CDR3 is TGCGCCAGCAGCTTGGAGGGACGGGGAGAAGCGGGAGAGACCCAGTACTTC. It translates to CASSLEGRGEAGETQYF.

The rearrangement joins TRBV6-2 or TRBV6-3 to TRBJ2-3; a possible D gene is TRBD2 (6 bases). From germline, CDR1 is MNHEY and CDR2 SVGEGT. V dropped 8 bases and J dropped 6 bases, with 18 bases sitting between them. This CDR3 is built from 14 residues. This chain's CDR3 is CASLRGPRRDTQYF. The CDR3 DNA reads as TGTGCCAGCTTGCGGGGACCCCGGCGGGATACGCAGTATTTT.

About this clonotype itself: A much larger clone is a single base away; this may be a read error. The DNA of the CDR3 is TGTGCCAGCACCGATAGCGGGATTAGCACAGATGCGCAGTATTTT. Translating gives CASTDSGISTDAQYF. The chain couples TRBV7-2 to TRBJ2-3, with 8 bases identical to TRBD2. This CDR3 is 15 amino acids long. CDR1 SGHTA and CDR2 FQGNSA come from the germline V gene.

The chain carries TRBV20-1 and TRBJ2-3; D unclear. CDR1 DFQATT and CDR2 SNEGSKA come from the germline V gene (reference sequence). CDR3 length: 11 residues. V lost 4 bases to trimming and J lost 3 bases, with 5 bases between them. CDR3 sequence reads: CSAILTDTQYF. The CDR3 nucleotides are TGCAGTGCTATCTTAACAGATACGCAGTATTTT.

The gene calls are TRBV6-5 and TRBJ2-1; 14 positions match TRBD2. Germline V gene data show CDR1 as MNHEY and CDR2 as SVGAGI. V lost 5 bases, J lost 3 bases, and 9 bases stayed unmatched. There are 18 residues in the CDR3. CDR3 residues: CASSTRTSGGPIYNEQFF. Here the CDR3 DNA reads TGTGCCAGCAGTACTAGGACTAGCGGGGGGCCCATCTACAATGAGCAGTTCTTC.

The chain recombines TRBV12-3 or TRBV12-4 with TRBJ1-1; no definite D call. V lost 7 bases to trimming and J lost 1 base, with 7 bases between them. CDR3 length: 12 amino acids. The CDR3 loop reads CASNLGNTEAFF. The DNA for the CDR3 is TGTGCCAGCAACCTGGGGAACACTGAAGCTTTCTTT.